These 12 T cell receptor beta chains originate from one sample sequenced in a study of cytomegalovirus exposure and HLA in healthy donors. PCR amplification relied on 60 Vbeta primers (plus 13 Jbeta primers). The method was immunoSEQ multiplex PCR; TCRdb's version includes in-frame clones alone and lacks a portion of them. The table has approximately 180,000 clones, more than 80% seen once; the top ten hold roughly 5%. Material for sequencing was PBMCs. All receptors come from a young man in good health and CMV-seronegative.

The chain joins TRBV7-6 to TRBJ2-1, with 8 bases matching TRBD2. V lost 1 base to trimming and J lost 2 bases; unmatched junction nucleotides: 4. The CDR3 loop spans 16 amino acids. Per the germline V gene, CDR1 is SGHVS and CDR2 is FNYEAQ. The CDR3 DNA sequence: TGTGCCAGCAGCTTAGGGGGCGGGAGGCCCTACAATGAGCAGTTCTTC. This codes for CASSLGGGRPYNEQFF.

J is TRBJ2-7 and V is TRBV19, with 8 bases aligning to TRBD1. The CDR3 is 15 amino acids. V was pared by 6 bases and J by 6 bases, with 13 bases of the junction left unmatched. Germline CDR1 reads LNHDA; CDR2 reads SQIVND (reference sequence). The CDR3 DNA is TGTGCCAGTAGGCCAATCACAGGGGGTCCTGGCGAGCAGTACTTC. Its translation: CASRPITGGPGEQYF.

The chain combines TRBV6-5 with TRBJ1-2, with TRBD1 as a possible D gene (5 bases). Germline V gene lookup returns CDR1 MNHEY and CDR2 SVGAGI. Trimming took 6 bases from V and 4 from J, leaving 18 bases between them. The CDR3 extends over 15 amino acids. The CDR3 DNA is TGTGCCAGCAGCCCGGGTGGGGGGTATAGCTATGGCTACACCTTC. It specifies CASSPGGGYSYGYTF.

A few counts support this clone. CDR3 in amino acids: CASSPFVSTTNEKLFF. The CDR3 DNA reads TGTGCCAGCAGTCCTTTTGTTTCTACAACTAATGAAAAACTGTTTTTT. The gene calls are TRBV27 and TRBJ1-4, with D unclear. Between the trimmed V and J ends, which lost 5 bases and 0 bases, there was a span of 13 bases. The CDR3 has 16 amino acids. Per germline, CDR1 MNHEY and CDR2 SMNVEV (reference sequence).

The V gene is TRBV19, the J gene TRBJ1-5; no firm D call. The CDR3 length is 12 residues. Germline CDR1 is LNHDA and CDR2 is SQIVND (reference sequence). Trimming took off 3 bases at V and 6 bases at J, with 6 bases between the two ends. The CDR3 DNA follows: TGTGCCAGTAGTATTTTCGGTCAGCCCCAGCATTTT. Translation gives CASSIFGQPQHF.

This clone has only a few counts. V usage is TRBV2 and J usage is TRBJ2-4, with 8 positions matching TRBD1. Germline loops: CDR1 SNHLY, CDR2 FYNNEI. The CDR3 runs to 15 residues. V dropped 6 bases and J dropped 5; count of bases not matched to a gene: 9. CDR3 residues: CASSYSGTGENIQYF. The CDR3 region has the DNA TGTGCCAGCAGCTATTCCGGGACAGGAGAAAACATTCAGTACTTC.

Concerning this clone: Compared with germline, one end of the junction differs, possibly owing to a read error. The chain joins TRBV27 to TRBJ1-5; a weak D match, TRBD1 (5 bases). This CDR3 comprises 14 residues. The germline CDR1 and CDR2 sequences are MNHEY and SMNVEV (reference sequence). The DNA for the CDR3 is TGTGCCAGCAGTTTAGGGCAGGGCAACCAGCCCCAGCATTTT. The encoded protein is CASSLGQGNQPQHF.

The chain uses TRBV9 and TRBJ1-2; 12 positions match TRBD1. The CDR3 runs to 13 residues. Germline CDR1 SGDLS, CDR2 YYNGEE. The J segment lost 8 bases and the V segment lost 9 bases, leaving 8 bases of the junction unmatched. The CDR3 bases are TGTGCCACCCCGGGACAGGGGGCGAGAGGCTACACCTTC. This translates into CATPGQGARGYTF. Complete variable domain (other parts from reference TRBV9 and TRBJ1-2): DSGVTQTPKHLITATGQRVTLRCSPRSGDLSVYWYQQSLDQGLQFLIQYYNGEERAKGNILERFSAQQFPDLHSELNLSSLELGDSALYFCATPGQGARGYTFGSGTRLTVV.

This clone was seen only a few times. V and J are TRBV11-2 and TRBJ2-1; possible D gene TRBD2, 6 bases. Between the trimmed V and J ends, which lost 0 bases and 8 bases, there was a span of 11 bases. Germline loops: CDR1 SGHAT, CDR2 FQNNGV. This CDR3 region has 14 residues. CDR3 residues: CASSLETSTHEQFF. The CDR3 bases are TGTGCCAGCAGCTTAGAAACTAGCACCCATGAGCAGTTCTTC.

The rearrangement uses TRBV5-1 and TRBJ2-6, with TRBD1 identical over 7 bases. From germline, CDR1 is SGHRS and CDR2 YFSETQ. The length of the CDR3 is 17 residues. V was clipped by 0 bases and J by 2 bases; unmatched bases: 5. The CDR3 region is CASSLEIGGAGANVLTF. CDR3 nucleotide sequence: TGCGCCAGCAGCTTGGAAATAGGGGGCGCTGGGGCCAACGTCCTGACTTTC.

V gene TRBV6-5 combines with J gene TRBJ1-1, with a possible D match to TRBD1 (5 bases). The CDR3 is made up of 15 amino acids. Germline-derived CDR1 and CDR2 are MNHEY and SVGAGI. With 4 bases removed from V and 5 bases from J, the gap between germline ends came to 17 bases. The CDR3 reads CASSSQTGVRTEAFF. Written as DNA, the CDR3 is TGTGCCAGCAGTTCTCAAACAGGTGTTCGAACTGAAGCTTTCTTT.

This chain connects TRBV7-9 to TRBJ2-7, with TRBD1 identical over 7 bases. The CDR3 extends over 14 amino acids. V trimming: 5 bases; J trimming: 3 bases; junction bases outside the gene matches: 7. Per the germline V gene, CDR1 is SEHNR and CDR2 is FQNEAQ (reference sequence). The CDR3 DNA sequence: TGTGCCAGCAGCCCGCCCGGGACAGTCTACGAGCAGTACTTC. Translating it yields CASSPPGTVYEQYF.